The source of this T cell receptor beta chain is a study of memory CD4+ T cells and cytomegalovirus serostatus. This clone occurred once. TCRdb's copy holds only in-frame clones and misses some; the assay was immunoSEQ multiplex PCR. The sample consists of about 80,000 clones, 80% of them appearing once. This CDR3 is built from 14 residues. V was trimmed by 5 bases and J by 6 bases, leaving 14 bases between them. Germline CDR1 is MNHEY and CDR2 is SVGAGI. The sort gate was single viable CD3+CD4+CD8-CD45RO+ cells for memory CD4+ T cells. This receptor was identified in an adult in good health and CMV-seronegative. The chain joins TRBV6-5 to TRBJ1-5, with TRBD1 as a possible D gene (6 bases). The sequencing sample was made of memory CD4+ T cells from blood. CDR3 sequence (DNA): TGTGCCAGCAGTCCAACAGGAGGGGGTCAGCCCCAGCATTTT. Its translation is CASSPTGGGQPQHF.